This TCR beta chain stems from a study of CD8+ T cells in alopecia areata. Across the whole study: Graft recipients were roughly 6-11-week-old female C3H/HeJ mice, and donor skin originated from approximately 6-12-month-old C3H/HeJ mice with spontaneous alopecia.

A note on this clone: Its antigen is currently unknown. Each gene name is a mouse one. Sequencing ends 4 residues short of the CDR3 end; the germline J gene provides the rest. This specimen includes other DNA sequences encoding the same CDR3.

V lost 0 bases and J 0 bases, leaving 10 bases between the germline ends. The CDR3 is 15 amino acids. From germline, CDR1 is NSHNY and CDR2 SYGAGN. Study results and limitations: Scalp sample data also include resident alphabeta T cells from normal skin. Relative to mice, TCR sharing across patients was less clear, a difference possibly HLA-related. Affected scalp, especially in alopecia totalis/universalis, had a higher clonality than normal scalp did.

Sorting of pooled cutaneous lymph node cells used CD4, CD8alpha, NKG2D, NKG2ACE and other markers. cDNA reverse transcribed from extracted RNA served as the sequencing template. Assay used: immunoSEQ multiplex PCR; TCRdb lists only in-frame clones, some missing. Reported are 200,000 to 300,000 clones, none seen only once; the ten largest carry roughly 1.2%. The clonotype was recovered from a C3H/HeJ mouse with alopecia areata. The strain's MHC: H2-k. What was sequenced was CD4+ T cells sorted from a lymph node. V and J are TRBV13-1 and TRBJ2-7, with D perhaps matching TRBD1 (6 bases). The CDR3: CASSDARDNSYEQYF. CDR3 DNA (partial): TGTGCCAGCAGTGATGCTCGGGACAACTCCTAT.